This T cell receptor (beta chain) was retrieved from a study of beta chain features in type 1 diabetes. The CDR3 contains 15 residues. Germline CDR1 reads LNHNV; CDR2 reads YYDKDF (reference sequence). With V trimmed by 4 bases and J by 2 bases, 4 bases remained unmatched. This clone was counted only a few times. Sequencing targeted expressed TCRB transcripts, as all isolated RNA had been reverse transcribed. This table comes from immunoSEQ multiplex PCR, and its TCRdb copy is limited to in-frame clones, with some not included. The data contain 810,000 or so clones, roughly a sixth of them singletons.

The specimen sequenced was naive CD4+ T cells from blood. The clonotype comes from a woman younger than 30 in good health. J is TRBJ2-2 and V is TRBV15; 7 bases match TRBD1. The CDR3, as DNA: TGTGCCACCAGCAACCGGGACAGCAACACCGGGGAGCTGTTTTTT. It is translated as CATSNRDSNTGELFF.